Following are 14 T cell receptor beta chains from one sample sequenced in a study of preoperative IRX-2 immunotherapy in early breast cancer (dated by TCRdb to about 2019). The library relied on the immunoSEQ multiplex PCR assay. TCRdb retrieved this table from immuneACCESS and kept in-frame rearrangements only. Not all clones are present; in checked studies, unresolved V genes account for under half, and no reason is known for the remainder. The sample table records fewer than 8,000 clones; approximately 80% of these occur just once. Clones ranked in the top ten supply roughly 15% of the sample. This specimen's treatment or condition label, interpreted: preoperative locoregional IRX-2 cytokine immunotherapy. Sample: tumor tissue, taken after IRX-2 immunotherapy. The receptors originated from a human donor with breast cancer.

V gene TRBV6-8 combines with J gene TRBJ2-3; D is unclear. CDR3 size: 14 residues. The germline V and J ends were trimmed by 5 bases and 3 bases, with 12 bases remaining between them. Looked up from germline, CDR1 is MNHGY and CDR2 is SAAAGT. This CDR3 is CASSAPVRTDTQYF. The DNA for the CDR3 is TGTGCCAGCAGTGCGCCTGTGCGGACAGATACGCAGTATTTT.

The chain recombines TRBV15 with TRBJ2-1; 7 nucleotides line up with TRBD2. Germline V CDR1 and CDR2: LNHNV, YYDKDF (reference sequence). This CDR3 is built from 16 residues. Trimming took 1 base from V and 5 from J; bases not matched to a gene: 8. The chain's CDR3 is CATSRVRAGLDNEQFF. The DNA for the CDR3 is TGTGCCACCAGCAGAGTAAGAGCGGGGCTAGACAATGAGCAGTTCTTC. The full variable domain, its missing parts supplied by reference TRBV15 and TRBJ2-1, is DAMVIQNPRYQVTQFGKPVTLSCSQTLNHNVMYWYQQKSSQAPKLLFHYYDKDFNNEADTPDNFQSRRPNTSFCFLDIRSPGLGDTAMYLCATSRVRAGLDNEQFFGPGTRLTVL.

The chain links TRBV18 to TRBJ1-2; weak D call: TRBD1 (6 bases). This CDR3 spans 15 amino acids. The germline V and J ends were trimmed by 3 bases and 4 bases, with 15 bases remaining between them. Germline CDR1 KGHSH, CDR2 LQKENI. This CDR3 is CASSPQTGPRYGYTF. CDR3 DNA sequence: TGTGCCAGCTCACCTCAAACAGGGCCTCGCTATGGCTACACCTTC.

The chain uses TRBV18 and TRBJ2-1; D uncertain. The V end lost 3 bases, the J end lost 0 bases, and 9 bases lay between the germline ends. Germline V gene data show CDR1 as KGHSH and CDR2 as LQKENI. The CDR3 contains 15 residues. In DNA, the CDR3 is TGTGCCAGCTCACCCTATGTAAGCTCCTACAATGAGCAGTTCTTC. Translated, it gives CASSPYVSSYNEQFF.

The rearrangement links TRBV19 to TRBJ1-1; D is perhaps TRBD1 (5 bases). V dropped 3 bases and J dropped 1 base, with 12 bases sitting between them. Germline V gives CDR1 LNHDA, CDR2 SQIVND (reference sequence). This CDR3 spans 15 amino acids. The CDR3, as DNA: TGTGCCAGTAGTATTTCAGGGTGGGGGAACACTGAAGCTTTCTTT. As protein: CASSISGWGNTEAFF.

V gene TRBV6-9 combines with J gene TRBJ2-3; possibly TRBD2 for D (7 bases). V was cut by 5 bases and J by 2 bases, with 14 bases left in between. The germline CDR1 and CDR2 sequences are MNHGY and SVAAGI. The CDR3 is made up of 15 amino acids. The CDR3 sequence is CASSRRGAYTDTQYF. CDR3 sequence (DNA): TGTGCCAGCAGTCGACGGGGGGCCTACACAGATACGCAGTATTTT.

This clone was counted once. The chain combines TRBV9 with TRBJ2-5, with D unresolved. V dropped 6 bases and J dropped 4 bases, with 13 bases sitting between them. This CDR3 is built from 13 residues. Per germline, CDR1 SGDLS and CDR2 YYNGEE. The DNA of the CDR3 is TGTGCCAGCATTTCCTTGCCAGCAGAGACCCAGTACTTC. Translated: CASISLPAETQYF.

This clone was seen more than once but under ten times. This chain links TRBV6-8 with TRBJ1-6; 8 bases agree with TRBD1. The CDR3 sequence is 14 residues long. The germline V gene has CDR1 MNHGY and CDR2 SAAAGT. Trimming removed 7 bases from V and 10 bases from J; junction bases left unmatched: 9. The CDR3 sequence: CASKETGERSPLHF. The DNA for the CDR3 is TGTGCCAGCAAAGAGACAGGGGAGAGATCACCCCTCCACTTT.

V gene TRBV7-8 combines with J gene TRBJ2-1; TRBD1 is a possible D gene (6 bases). Trimming shortened V by 5 bases and J by 2 bases, and 16 bases separated the two germline ends. The CDR3 runs to 16 residues. CDR1 is SGHVS, CDR2 FQNEAQ, per germline. This CDR3 is CASSQGTGITYNEQFF. The CDR3 bases are TGTGCCAGCAGCCAAGGTACAGGGATAACCTACAATGAGCAGTTCTTC.

This chain joins TRBV28 and TRBJ1-5; a possible D gene is TRBD1 (5 bases). V was cut by 6 bases and J by 4 bases, with 10 bases left in between. Germline V gives CDR1 MDHEN, CDR2 SYDVKM. This CDR3 is built from 13 residues. CDR3 sequence (DNA): TGTGCCAGCAGACGGGACGGAAATCAGCCCCAGCATTTT. This gives the protein CASRRDGNQPQHF.

The CDR3 DNA reads TGCGCCAGCAGCGGCGATACAGGGACCCGGGAGACCCAGTACTTC. Translating gives CASSGDTGTRETQYF. The rearrangement joins TRBV5-1 to TRBJ2-5, with D perhaps matching TRBD1 (6 bases). With 4 bases removed from V and 5 bases from J, the gap between germline ends came to 18 bases. The germline CDR1 and CDR2 sequences are SGHRS and YFSETQ. This CDR3 region has 15 residues.

This clone was counted a single time. The chain has TRBV19 and TRBJ2-3; D unclear. CDR3 size: 15 residues. CDR1 and CDR2 from the germline V gene are LNHDA and SQIVND (reference sequence). V gave up 0 bases and J gave up 5 bases, with 12 bases separating them. Here the CDR3 DNA reads TGTGCCAGTAGTATAGACAGCATAGCAGGAGATACGCAGTATTTT. This codes for CASSIDSIAGDTQYF.

J is TRBJ2-6 and V is TRBV5-1, with D possibly being TRBD1 (6 bases). The germline V and J ends were trimmed by 4 bases and 2 bases, with 10 bases remaining between them. Looked up from germline, CDR1 is SGHRS and CDR2 is YFSETQ. The CDR3 is 15 amino acids. The CDR3 DNA reads TGCGCCAGCAGCGAACAGGGCACTGGGGCCAACGTCCTGACTTTC. Residues: CASSEQGTGANVLTF.

This clone was observed a few times. The J gene is TRBJ1-3, the V gene TRBV19; a possible D gene is TRBD1 (6 bases). The CDR3 is 14 amino acids. Germline V CDR1 and CDR2: LNHDA, SQIVND (reference sequence). V dropped 4 bases and J dropped 2 bases, with 9 bases sitting between them. CDR3 DNA: TGTGCCAGTAGTAGGGGGGCTGCTGGAAACACCATATATTTT. Protein sequence: CASSRGAAGNTIYF.